The entry below describes one T cell receptor (beta chain). What it binds is unknown. The data were obtained in a study of T cell clones after liver transplantation. Study at large: Immunosuppression withdrawal was tried within 2 years after liver transplantation in this trial. A pre-transplant mixed lymphocyte reaction with TCRbeta sequencing defined graft-donor-reactive clones followed in post-transplant blood. Three of eight recipients were HCV-positive; others had non-autoimmune, non-viral indications.

Profiling relied on immunoSEQ multiplex PCR, and the TCRdb table lists in-frame clones only, not all of them. The table lists more than 95,000 clones, approximately 90% of them singletons. Study findings and constraints: In most of the 8 subjects, circulating graft-donor-reactive CD4 TCRbeta sequences fell significantly after transplant.

This TCR derives from a human patient who received a liver transplant. Some T cells may be the graft donor's. The source was CD4+ T cells from blood, collected 12 months after liver transplant.

CDR3 residues: CASSRLGVGVNQETQYF. In DNA form, the CDR3 reads TGTGCCAGCTCCCGACTCGGGGTTGGCGTCAACCAAGAGACCCAGTACTTC. This sequence joins TRBV18 and TRBJ2-5; TRBD2 might be the D (5 bases). This CDR3 contains 17 residues. Germline V gene data show CDR1 as KGHSH and CDR2 as LQKENI. Deletions cut 6 bases from V and 0 bases from J, with 20 bases between.